The present T cell receptor beta chain was sequenced within a study of blood T cells in healthy people across ages. Primed by a sample-barcoded 5' primer and a J-beta primer mix, a second PCR proceeded for roughly 6 to 12 cycles. All cDNA molecules were each tagged by a template-switch adaptor with 12 random nucleotides. MiXCR, applied by TCRdb to the 5' RACE reads, yields one record per CDR3 protein. This table holds about 720,000 distinct CDR3 sequences, roughly 25% found once. Concerning this clonotype itself: Its target is unknown.

General study findings and limits: Fewer expanded clones and more diversity marked long-lived versus aged donors.

The CDR3 is 12 residues long. Trimming pared 5 bases from V and 6 bases from J, leaving 10 bases between. CDR1 and CDR2 from the germline V gene are SGHTA and FQGNSA. The data were also submitted as part of a second study, on T cells of mothers and their children. This second study says: Whether pairs are related or unrelated, thymic selection shapes their TCR recombination output in much the same way. The data showed no persistent microchimeric T cell clones.

The V and J genes are TRBV7-2 and TRBJ1-2; D not certain. This TCR was recovered from a boy aged 5-17 years in good health. The source material was blood. CDR3 in amino acids: CASSRDGDGYTF. In nucleotides, the CDR3 is TGTGCCAGCAGCAGAGATGGTGATGGCTACACCTTC.